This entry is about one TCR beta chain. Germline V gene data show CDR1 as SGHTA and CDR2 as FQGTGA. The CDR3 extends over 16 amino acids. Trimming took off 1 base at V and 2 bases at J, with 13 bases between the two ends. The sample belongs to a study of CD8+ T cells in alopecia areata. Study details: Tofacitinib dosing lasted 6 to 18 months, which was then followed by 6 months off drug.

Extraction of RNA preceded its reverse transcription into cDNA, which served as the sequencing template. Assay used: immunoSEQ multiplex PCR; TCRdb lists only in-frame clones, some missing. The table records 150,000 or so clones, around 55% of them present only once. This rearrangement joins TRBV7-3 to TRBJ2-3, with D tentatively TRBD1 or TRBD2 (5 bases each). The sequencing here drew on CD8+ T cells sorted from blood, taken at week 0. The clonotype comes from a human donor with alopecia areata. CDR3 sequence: CASSLRGGPLTDTQYF. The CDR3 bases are TGTGCCAGCAGCTTAAGGGGCGGGCCTCTCACAGATACGCAGTATTTT.